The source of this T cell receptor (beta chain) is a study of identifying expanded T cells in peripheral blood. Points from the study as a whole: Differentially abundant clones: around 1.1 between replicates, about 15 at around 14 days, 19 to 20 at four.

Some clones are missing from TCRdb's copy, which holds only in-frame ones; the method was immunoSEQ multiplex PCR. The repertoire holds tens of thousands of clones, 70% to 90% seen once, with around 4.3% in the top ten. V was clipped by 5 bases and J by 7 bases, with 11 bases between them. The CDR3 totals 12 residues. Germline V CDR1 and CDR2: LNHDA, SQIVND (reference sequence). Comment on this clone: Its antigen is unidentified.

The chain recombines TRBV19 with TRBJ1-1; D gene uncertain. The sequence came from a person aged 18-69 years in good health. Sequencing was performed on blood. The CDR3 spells CASSLGRGEAFF. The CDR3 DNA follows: TGTGCCAGTAGTTTGGGTCGGGGTGAAGCTTTCTTT.